These T cell receptor beta chains were read from a single sample in a study of T cells in Graves' hyperthyroidism and ophthalmopathy. TCRdb called the multiplex PCR reads again in MiXCR, with one record for every CDR3 protein. This sample has about 480,000 distinct CDR3 sequences, with 20% to 25% found just once. The material sequenced was blood. All receptors come from a woman aged 70-85 years with Graves' ophthalmopathy. Each CDR3 is given with its conserved first and last residue.

cdr3_length j_call v_call cdr3_aa
15 TRBJ2-3 TRBV5-6 CASSLRRQNTDTQYF
15 TRBJ2-5 TRBV4-1 CASSQVAGGRETQYF
17 TRBJ2-1 TRBV7-2 CASSLRDRVSPYNEQFF
15 . TRBV11-2 CASSSLAGGYNEQYF
14 TRBJ1-2 TRBV7-9 CASSLVRANYGYTF
12 TRBJ2-7 TRBV10-3 CAISEGSNEQYF
15 TRBJ2-2 TRBV6-1 CASSEVQLNTGELFF
16 TRBJ2-6 TRBV7-2 CASSLRLDSGANVLTF
16 TRBJ2-5 TRBV2 CASSIEGGIEQETQYF
13 TRBJ2-1 TRBV12-3/TRBV12-4 CASSLGHVNEQFF
14 TRBJ1-6 TRBV30 CACDRDRGDSPLHF
13 TRBJ1-1 TRBV20-1 CSARGHLAGLAFF
14 TRBJ1-2 TRBV5-6 CASSLDEGTGGYTF
14 TRBJ2-6 TRBV19 CASSLMAGANVLTF
14 TRBJ1-2 TRBV11-2 CASRTTGGKDGYTF
12 TRBJ2-7 TRBV7-8 CASTPGPYEQYF
16 TRBJ2-3 TRBV28 CASSGGGGRLTDTQYF
15 TRBJ1-5 TRBV12-3/TRBV12-4 CASSFGGLGHQPQHF
14 TRBJ2-7 TRBV19 CASSPPGQAYEQYF
18 TRBJ2-6 TRBV24-1 CATSDELGENSGANVLTF
15 TRBJ2-1 TRBV6-2/TRBV6-3 CASSVDRGPYNEQFF
14 TRBJ1-5 TRBV2 CASRETGISQPQHF
13 TRBJ2-1 TRBV12-3/TRBV12-4 CAIKSGNLREQFF
15 TRBJ1-5 TRBV18 CASSHARGRNQPQHF
15 TRBJ2-2 TRBV6-2/TRBV6-3 CASRTGTVNTGELFF
14 TRBJ2-7 TRBV6-2/TRBV6-3 CASSPGQGSSSQYF
15 TRBJ2-7 TRBV3-1 CASSQGSGSPYEQYF
13 TRBJ2-5 TRBV14 CASSQGPGETQYF
15 TRBJ1-1 TRBV9 CASSTPPGVVTEAFF
14 TRBJ1-5 TRBV28 CASSLYTANQPQHF
14 TRBJ1-1 TRBV6-1 CASSESGQSTEAFF
15 TRBJ1-2 TRBV10-3 CAISESGQGFDGYTF
15 TRBJ2-3 TRBV28 CASSLGGSAGNTQYF
15 TRBJ2-7 TRBV7-8 CASSLTTRFSYEQYF
16 TRBJ2-5 TRBV5-6 CASSLFLAGAWETQYF
14 TRBJ2-7 TRBV28 CASSFLSGAYEQYF
13 TRBJ2-5 TRBV3-1 CASALWAQETQYF
15 TRBJ1-2 TRBV28 CASSSEAVPNYGYTF
14 TRBJ1-2 TRBV7-2 CASSLARPSYGYTF
14 TRBJ2-1 TRBV20-1 CSARLAGSRHEQFF
13 TRBJ2-7 TRBV12-3/TRBV12-4 CASKGGARPTQYF
16 TRBJ1-4 TRBV7-2 CASSPRRVSYNEKLFF
13 TRBJ2-7 TRBV3-1 CASSQTSGLGQYF
13 TRBJ2-7 TRBV20-1 CSALGPELGEQYF
12 TRBJ1-2 TRBV28 CASSSSSYGYTF
14 TRBJ1-1 TRBV18 CASSPGTQGTEAFF